These 25 T cell receptor beta chains share one sample of origin, sequenced in a study of shared T cell receptors in the human thymus. Clones were read by immunoSEQ multiplex PCR, and TCRdb kept only the in-frame ones, dropping some. The sample has some 660,000 clones; about 89% are singletons. These records were also assigned to another study, of human thymus T cells.

Sequenced input: thymocytes. These receptors were collected from a boy younger than two with a congenital heart defect.

The chain recombines TRBV9 with TRBJ1-4; 8 bases match TRBD1. The CDR3 contains 16 residues. The trim removed 3 bases at V and 5 bases at J, leaving 9 bases unmatched. Germline loops: CDR1 SGDLS, CDR2 YYNGEE. DNA for the CDR3: TGTGCCAGCAGCGCAGGACAGGGAACCCTCAATGAAAAACTGTTTTTT. Residues: CASSAGQGTLNEKLFF.

This clone has only one observation. This chain joins TRBV7-8 and TRBJ1-5; D may be TRBD1 (5 bases). Germline V gene lookup returns CDR1 SGHVS and CDR2 FQNEAQ. The ends were cut back, 2 bases at V and 0 bases at J, with 11 bases in the middle. CDR3 length: 16 amino acids. CDR3 region: CASSLLGPYSNQPQHF. CDR3 nucleotides: TGTGCCAGCAGCTTACTGGGGCCGTATAGCAATCAGCCCCAGCATTTT.

The rearrangement uses TRBV19 and TRBJ1-4; 10 bases map to TRBD1. The V gene's germline CDR1 is LNHDA and CDR2 SQIVND (reference sequence). Trimming at V came to 10 bases and at J to 6 bases, leaving 5 bases not matched to a gene. The CDR3 totals 13 residues. As DNA, the CDR3 is TGTGCCACAAAGACAGGGGGCGATGAAAAACTGTTTTTT. Its protein product is CATKTGGDEKLFF.

The chain recombines TRBV15 with TRBJ2-5; 8 bases align to TRBD1. V lost 5 bases to trimming and J lost 2 bases; unmatched junction nucleotides: 7. CDR1 LNHNV and CDR2 YYDKDF come from the germline V gene (reference sequence). The CDR3 spans 15 residues. CDR3 residues: CATSSRGQGQETQYF. The CDR3 bases are TGTGCCACCAGCTCCCGAGGACAGGGTCAAGAGACCCAGTACTTC.

This sequence joins TRBV4-1 and TRBJ2-5; 11 bases map to TRBD1. The CDR3 has 17 amino acids. J gave up 5 bases and V 4 bases, and 12 bases lay outside the gene matches. CDR1 and CDR2 (germline): MGHRA, YSYEKL. The CDR3 nucleotides read TGCGCCAGCAGCCCCAAAACCGGGACAGGGGGGAGGGAGACCCAGTACTTC. Protein: CASSPKTGTGGRETQYF.

This chain links TRBV7-8 with TRBJ2-7, with 7 bases matching TRBD2. V was pared by 2 bases and J by 2 bases, with 12 bases of the junction left unmatched. The CDR3 covers 17 residues. Germline CDR1 SGHVS, CDR2 FQNEAQ. The CDR3: CASSLIASTSSTYEQYF. The CDR3 DNA is TGTGCCAGCAGCTTAATCGCCTCGACTAGCTCGACCTACGAGCAGTACTTC.

CDR3: CASSYSRGIEKLFF. The DNA of the CDR3 is TGTGCCAGCAGTTACTCGAGAGGTATTGAAAAACTGTTTTTT. The chain carries TRBV6-5 and TRBJ1-4; D gene ambiguous. V shed 0 bases and J shed 7 bases, with 9 bases lying between them. The CDR3 sequence is 14 residues long. Germline loops: CDR1 MNHEY, CDR2 SVGAGI.

For the CDR3, the DNA is TGTGCCAGCAGCCCCCATGGGACTAGCGGGGGGGTTAACACCGGGGAGCTGTTTTTT. As protein: CASSPHGTSGGVNTGELFF. This chain links TRBV13 with TRBJ2-2; 16 bases match TRBD2. This CDR3 comprises 19 residues. Looked up from germline, CDR1 is PRHDT and CDR2 is FYEKMQ (reference sequence). The V and J ends lost 5 bases and 2 bases, in that order; junction bases with no gene match: 8. Filled out from reference TRBV13 and TRBJ2-2, the complete variable domain reads AAGVIQSPRHLIKEKRETATLKCYPIPRHDTVYWYQQGPGQDPQFLISFYEKMQSDKGSIPDRFSAQQFSDYHSELNMSSLELGDSALYFCASSPHGTSGGVNTGELFFGEGSRLTVL.

V is TRBV7-2 and J is TRBJ2-7; tentatively, D is TRBD2 (6 bases). Trimming left V 5 bases short and J 2 bases short, with 16 bases between. Germline assignment: CDR1 SGHTA and CDR2 FQGNSA. There are 15 residues in the CDR3. The CDR3, as DNA: TGTGCCAGCAGCGTAACCGGGACTCCACCCTACGAGCAGTACTTC. As protein: CASSVTGTPPYEQYF. The whole variable domain, remainder taken from reference TRBV7-2 and TRBJ2-7, is GAGVSQSPSNKVTEKGKDVELRCDPISGHTALYWYRQSLGQGLEFLIYFQGNSAPDKSGLPSDRFSAERTGGSVSTLTIQRTQQEDSAVYLCASSVTGTPPYEQYFGPGTRLTVT.

This clone has more than one count but fewer than ten. This sequence joins TRBV9 and TRBJ2-2; the match to TRBD2 covers 16 bases. The junction had 11 bases not matched to a gene; V was cut back by 3 bases and J by 6 bases. Germline V gene sequence: CDR1 SGDLS, CDR2 YYNGEE. There are 19 residues in the CDR3. CDR3 in DNA: TGTGCCAGCAGCGGGCACCCGGGACTAGCGGGAGGGCGTCCCGGGGAGCTGTTTTTT. Protein: CASSGHPGLAGGRPGELFF.

This chain connects TRBV28 to TRBJ1-2, with D perhaps TRBD1 (5 bases). Germline-derived CDR1 and CDR2 are MDHEN and SYDVKM. The CDR3 loop spans 16 amino acids. Trimming took off 2 bases at V and 6 bases at J, with 19 bases between the two ends. The CDR3 coding sequence is TGTGCCAGCAGTTTAAGTGATCGGGGACTTAGAAATGGCTACACCTTC. Translated: CASSLSDRGLRNGYTF.

The gene calls are TRBV29-1 and TRBJ1-2; 9 nucleotides align to TRBD1. Trimming removed 4 bases from V and 1 base from J; junction bases left unmatched: 1. CDR3 length: 13 amino acids. CDR1 SQVTM and CDR2 ANQGSEA come from the germline V gene. CDR3 sequence: CSVGTGDNYGYTF. The CDR3 bases are TGCAGCGTTGGGACAGGGGATAACTATGGCTACACCTTC.

The chain recombines TRBV28 with TRBJ1-6, with D unclear. This CDR3 region has 16 residues. Trimming removed 5 bases at V and 0 bases at J, with 11 bases between. The germline CDR1 and CDR2 sequences are MDHEN and SYDVKM. CDR3: CASSPQRSSYNSPLHF. CDR3 bases: TGTGCCAGCAGTCCTCAACGGAGCTCCTATAATTCACCCCTCCACTTT.

This chain connects TRBV5-6 to TRBJ2-7; 9 bases fit TRBD1. V was pared by 2 bases and J by 2 bases, with 8 bases of the junction left unmatched. Per the germline V gene, CDR1 is SGHDT and CDR2 is YYEEEE. The CDR3 extends over 16 amino acids. The CDR3 spells CASSLEGTGRPYEQYF. CDR3 DNA: TGTGCCAGCAGCTTAGAAGGGACAGGGCGCCCCTACGAGCAGTACTTC.

In this sample, this clone turned up a few times. The V call is TRBV7-2, the J call TRBJ2-1; no definite D call. Germline V gene lookup returns CDR1 SGHTA and CDR2 FQGNSA. The CDR3 loop spans 15 amino acids. The V gene lost 5 bases and the J gene lost 4 bases, with 15 bases spanning the gap. The CDR3 loop is CASSLSLRLYNEQFF. CDR3 in DNA: TGTGCCAGCAGCCTATCCCTTCGCCTGTACAATGAGCAGTTCTTC.

The chain has TRBV4-3 and TRBJ2-7; TRBD2 might be the D (5 bases). CDR1 LGHNA and CDR2 YSLEER come from the germline V gene. The germline V and J ends were trimmed by 1 base and 3 bases, with 10 bases remaining between them. The CDR3 is made up of 14 amino acids. CDR3 protein: CASSQVLVGYEQYF. CDR3 coding DNA: TGCGCCAGCAGCCAAGTACTAGTAGGCTACGAGCAGTACTTC.

The chain couples TRBV10-2 to TRBJ1-5, with 8 bases fitting TRBD1. This CDR3 is 18 amino acids long. J was trimmed by 6 bases and V by 6 bases; bases with no gene match: 19. CDR1 and CDR2 (germline): WSHSY, SAAADI. CDR3: CASSFWGEGTGEGQPQHF. As DNA, the CDR3 is TGCGCCAGCAGCTTTTGGGGAGAGGGGACAGGCGAAGGTCAGCCCCAGCATTTT.

The chain joins TRBV15 to TRBJ1-1; TRBD1 is a possible D gene (5 bases). V dropped 1 base and J dropped 7 bases, with 7 bases sitting between them. Germline CDR1 and CDR2: LNHNV and YYDKDF (reference sequence). This CDR3 contains 12 residues. The CDR3 sequence is CATSRAGYEAFF. Here the CDR3 DNA reads TGTGCCACCAGCAGAGCAGGGTATGAAGCTTTCTTT.

The genes are TRBV7-9 and TRBJ2-5, with TRBD2 as a possible D gene (5 bases). The length of the CDR3 is 16 residues. Germline loops: CDR1 SEHNR, CDR2 FQNEAQ (reference sequence). Trimming cost V 6 bases and J 0 bases, with 17 bases left between them. In DNA form, the CDR3 reads TGTGCCAGCAGGGATTCTGGAGGCAGCGACCAAGAGACCCAGTACTTC. This sequence encodes CASRDSGGSDQETQYF.

This clone was detected once. The chain combines TRBV30 with TRBJ2-7; 8 nucleotides match TRBD1. The trim removed 4 bases at V and 2 bases at J, leaving 10 bases unmatched. The CDR3 is 15 amino acids. Per germline, CDR1 GTSNPN and CDR2 SVGIG (reference sequence). CDR3 sequence reads: CAWKSPGQETYEQYF. Written as DNA, the CDR3 is TGTGCCTGGAAGAGCCCGGGACAGGAGACCTACGAGCAGTACTTC.

J is TRBJ1-2 and V is TRBV28; a possible D gene is TRBD1 (5 bases). Trimming cost V 5 bases and J 3 bases, with 19 bases left between them. The length of the CDR3 is 16 residues. CDR1 is MDHEN, CDR2 SYDVKM, per germline. In DNA, the CDR3 is TGTGCCAGCAGTCCCCGTAGGGGCTGTGTCGACTATGGCTACACCTTC. Translation gives CASSPRRGCVDYGYTF.

The chain uses TRBV30 and TRBJ2-5; TRBD2 agrees at 9 bases. V gave up 4 bases and J gave up 7 bases; unmatched junction bases: 7. Germline CDR1 GTSNPN, CDR2 SVGIG (reference sequence). This CDR3 comprises 13 residues. CDR3 residues: CAWTVAGEGTQYF. The CDR3 DNA sequence: TGTGCCTGGACGGTAGCGGGAGAAGGGACCCAGTACTTC.

V and J are TRBV11-2 and TRBJ1-2; 7 positions agree with TRBD1. This CDR3 spans 14 amino acids. CDR1 is SGHAT and CDR2 is FQNNGV in the germline V gene. V gave up 5 bases and J gave up 4 bases; unmatched junction bases: 7. Here the CDR3 reads CASSPRTGPYGYTF. In DNA, the CDR3 is TGTGCCAGCAGCCCGCGGACAGGCCCCTATGGCTACACCTTC.

J is TRBJ2-7 and V is TRBV5-1, with unresolved D. Trimming removed 0 bases at V and 5 bases at J, with 15 bases between. The CDR3 consists of 15 residues. Germline assignment: CDR1 SGHRS and CDR2 YFSETQ. CDR3 residues: CASSLAGSLIHEQYF. The CDR3 DNA reads as TGCGCCAGCAGCTTGGCTGGTAGTCTAATCCACGAGCAGTACTTC. The complete variable domain, with remaining parts taken from reference TRBV5-1 and TRBJ2-7, reads KAGVTQTPRYLIKTRGQQVTLSCSPISGHRSVSWYQQTPGQGLQFLFEYFSETQRNKGNFPGRFSGRQFSNSRSEMNVSTLELGDSALYLCASSLAGSLIHEQYFGPGTRLTVT.

This clone has only a few counts. The chain joins TRBV10-3 to TRBJ1-2; 7 bases fit TRBD1. Germline values: CDR1 ENHRY, CDR2 SYGVKD. Unmatched junction bases numbered 6, after V lost 7 bases and J lost 7 bases. This CDR3 spans 12 amino acids. CDR3 DNA: TGTGCCATCAAACTCGACAGGGTTGGCTACACCTTC. The encoded protein is CAIKLDRVGYTF.